This T cell receptor beta chain was sequenced during a study of cytomegalovirus exposure and HLA in healthy donors. Study results and caveats: Of the V segments, some could not be distinguished, including TRBV6-2 and TRBV6-3, and were excluded. Confirmation was obtained in vitro that a few CMV-associated chains are specific for CMV antigens.

As for this clone: Its target is unknown.

This CDR3 contains 17 residues. V was clipped by 5 bases and J by 7 bases; unmatched bases: 13. The germline gives CDR1 MDHEN, CDR2 SYDVKM. The PCR ran on 60 Vbeta and 13 Jbeta primers. Assay: immunoSEQ multiplex PCR; the TCRdb copy retains only in-frame clones and omits some. Here the sample spans more than 110,000 clones, 70% to 75% being singletons. The sequence derives from a woman aged 25 to 45 in good health and CMV-seronegative. J is TRBJ1-6 and V is TRBV28, with TRBD1 matching over 8 bases. Sequenced sample: PBMCs. The DNA for the CDR3 is TGTGCCAGCAGTACAAACAGGGGGGGTTTAGGGAATTCACCCCTCCACTTT. This translates into CASSTNRGGLGNSPLHF.